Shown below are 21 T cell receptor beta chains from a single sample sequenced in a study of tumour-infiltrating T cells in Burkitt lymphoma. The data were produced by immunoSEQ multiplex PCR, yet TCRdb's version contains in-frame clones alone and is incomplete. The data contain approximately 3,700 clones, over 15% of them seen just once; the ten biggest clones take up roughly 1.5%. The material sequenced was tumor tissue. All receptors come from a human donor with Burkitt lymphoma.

In nucleotides, the CDR3 is TGTGCCAGCAGTCTAGCGGGAGAGGGTAATGAGCAGTTCTTC. Translated: CASSLAGEGNEQFF. The gene calls are TRBV6-6 and TRBJ2-1; 10 bases agree with TRBD2. Germline V lookup: CDR1 MNHNY, CDR2 SVGAGI (reference sequence). Trimming removed 5 bases from V and 7 bases from J; junction bases left unmatched: 5. This CDR3 region has 14 residues.

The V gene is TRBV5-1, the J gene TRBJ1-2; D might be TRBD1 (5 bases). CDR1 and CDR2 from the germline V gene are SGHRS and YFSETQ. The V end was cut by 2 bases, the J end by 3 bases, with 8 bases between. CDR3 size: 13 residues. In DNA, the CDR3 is TGCGCCAGCAGCTTTCCGACAGACTATGGCTACACCTTC. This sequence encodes CASSFPTDYGYTF.

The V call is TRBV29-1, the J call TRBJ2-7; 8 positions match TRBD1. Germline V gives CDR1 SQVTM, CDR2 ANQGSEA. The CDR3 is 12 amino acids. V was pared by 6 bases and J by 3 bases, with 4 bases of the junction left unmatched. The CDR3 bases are TGCAGCGTCCGGGACAGGTACTACGAGCAGTACTTC. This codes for CSVRDRYYEQYF.

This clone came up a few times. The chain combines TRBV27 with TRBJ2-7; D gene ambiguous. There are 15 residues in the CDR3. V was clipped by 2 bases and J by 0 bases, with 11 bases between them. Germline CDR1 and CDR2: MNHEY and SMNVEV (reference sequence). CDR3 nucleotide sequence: TGTGCCAGCAGTTTAGGTTTTGGTCGCTCCTACGAGCAGTACTTC. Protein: CASSLGFGRSYEQYF.

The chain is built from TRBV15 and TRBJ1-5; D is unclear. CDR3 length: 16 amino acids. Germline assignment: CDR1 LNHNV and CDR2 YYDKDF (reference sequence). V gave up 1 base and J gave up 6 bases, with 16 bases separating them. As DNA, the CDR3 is TGTGCCACCAGCAGAGGTGGCAGGATCGGAGGTCAGCCCCAGCATTTT. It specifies CATSRGGRIGGQPQHF.

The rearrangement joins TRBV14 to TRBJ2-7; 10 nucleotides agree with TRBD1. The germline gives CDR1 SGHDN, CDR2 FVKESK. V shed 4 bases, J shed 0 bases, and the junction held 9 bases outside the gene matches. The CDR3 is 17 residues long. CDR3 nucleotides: TGTGCCAGCAGCCTTACAGGGACAGGGGTATTCTCCTACGAGCAGTACTTC. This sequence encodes CASSLTGTGVFSYEQYF. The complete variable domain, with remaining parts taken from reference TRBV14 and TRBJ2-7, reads EAGVTQFPSHSVIEKGQTVTLRCDPISGHDNLYWYRRVMGKEIKFLLHFVKESKQDESGMPNNRFLAERTGGTYSTLKVQPAELEDSGVYFCASSLTGTGVFSYEQYFGPGTRLTVT.

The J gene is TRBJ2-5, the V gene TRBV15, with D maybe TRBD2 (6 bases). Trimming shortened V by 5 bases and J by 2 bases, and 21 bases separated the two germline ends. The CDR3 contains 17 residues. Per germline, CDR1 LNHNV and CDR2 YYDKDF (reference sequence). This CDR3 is CATSLRRAALGQETQYF. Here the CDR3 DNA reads TGTGCCACCAGCCTCCGGAGGGCGGCGCTAGGGCAAGAGACCCAGTACTTC.

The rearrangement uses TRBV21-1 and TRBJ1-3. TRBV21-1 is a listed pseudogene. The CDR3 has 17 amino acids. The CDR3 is CASSSLEDAYSGNTIYF. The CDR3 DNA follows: TGTGCCAGCAGCTCCCTAGAGGACGCTTACTCTGGAAACACCATATATTTT.

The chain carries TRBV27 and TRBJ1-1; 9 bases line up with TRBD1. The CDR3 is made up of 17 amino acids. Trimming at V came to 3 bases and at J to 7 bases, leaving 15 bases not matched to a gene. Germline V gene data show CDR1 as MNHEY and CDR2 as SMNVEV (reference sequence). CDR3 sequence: CASSLLPGQGVHSEAFF. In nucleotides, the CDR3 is TGTGCCAGCAGTTTGTTACCGGGACAGGGTGTCCACAGTGAAGCTTTCTTT.

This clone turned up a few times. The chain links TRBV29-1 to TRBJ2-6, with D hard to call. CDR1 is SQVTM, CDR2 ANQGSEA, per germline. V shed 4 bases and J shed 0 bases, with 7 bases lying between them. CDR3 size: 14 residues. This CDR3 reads CSVVGSSGANVLTF. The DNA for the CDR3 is TGCAGCGTTGTGGGAAGCTCTGGGGCCAACGTCCTGACTTTC.

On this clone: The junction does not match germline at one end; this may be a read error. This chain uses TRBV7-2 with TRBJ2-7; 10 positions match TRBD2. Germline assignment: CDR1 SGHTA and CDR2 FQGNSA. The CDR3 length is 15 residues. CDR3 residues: CASSLVAGGWNEQYF. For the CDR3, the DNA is TGTGCCAGCAGTTTAGTAGCGGGAGGTTGGAACGAGCAGTACTTC.

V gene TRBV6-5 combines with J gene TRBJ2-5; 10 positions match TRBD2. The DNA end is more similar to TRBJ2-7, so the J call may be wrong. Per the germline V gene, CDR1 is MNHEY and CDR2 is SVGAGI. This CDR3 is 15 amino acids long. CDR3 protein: CASSYSRAGGVEQYF. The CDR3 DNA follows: TGTGCCAGCAGTTACTCGAGAGCGGGAGGGGTCGAGCAGTACTTC.

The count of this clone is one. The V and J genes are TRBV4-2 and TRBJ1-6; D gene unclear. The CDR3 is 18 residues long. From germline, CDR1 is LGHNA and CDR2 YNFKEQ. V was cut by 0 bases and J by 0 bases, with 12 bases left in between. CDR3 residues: CASSQESQKSSYNSPLHF. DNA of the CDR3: TGTGCCAGCAGCCAAGAATCCCAGAAGAGCTCCTATAATTCACCCCTCCACTTT.

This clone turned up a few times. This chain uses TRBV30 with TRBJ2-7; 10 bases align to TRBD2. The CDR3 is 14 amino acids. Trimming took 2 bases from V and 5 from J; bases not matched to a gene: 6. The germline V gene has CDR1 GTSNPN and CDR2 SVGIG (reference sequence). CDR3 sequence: CAWSRAGGPHEQYF. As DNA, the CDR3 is TGTGCCTGGAGTCGAGCGGGAGGGCCCCACGAGCAGTACTTC.

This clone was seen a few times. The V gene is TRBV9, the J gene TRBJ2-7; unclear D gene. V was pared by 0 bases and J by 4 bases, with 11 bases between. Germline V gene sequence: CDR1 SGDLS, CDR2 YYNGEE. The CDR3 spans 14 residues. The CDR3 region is CASSVGDPDYEQYF. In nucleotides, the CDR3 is TGTGCCAGCAGCGTAGGAGACCCAGATTACGAGCAGTACTTC. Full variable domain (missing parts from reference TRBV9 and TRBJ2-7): DSGVTQTPKHLITATGQRVTLRCSPRSGDLSVYWYQQSLDQGLQFLIQYYNGEERAKGNILERFSAQQFPDLHSELNLSSLELGDSALYFCASSVGDPDYEQYFGPGTRLTVT.

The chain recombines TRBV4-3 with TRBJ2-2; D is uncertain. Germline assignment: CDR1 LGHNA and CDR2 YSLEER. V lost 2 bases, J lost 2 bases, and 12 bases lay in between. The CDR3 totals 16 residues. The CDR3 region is CASSQSNSPNTGELFF. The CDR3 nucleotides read TGCGCCAGCAGCCAATCTAACAGCCCCAACACCGGGGAGCTGTTTTTT.

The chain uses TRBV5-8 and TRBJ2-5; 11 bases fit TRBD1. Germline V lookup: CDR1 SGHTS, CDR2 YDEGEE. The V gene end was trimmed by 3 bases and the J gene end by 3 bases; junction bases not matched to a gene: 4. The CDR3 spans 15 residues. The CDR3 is CASSYRTGGEETQYF. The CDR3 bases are TGTGCCAGCAGCTATCGGACAGGGGGCGAAGAGACCCAGTACTTC.

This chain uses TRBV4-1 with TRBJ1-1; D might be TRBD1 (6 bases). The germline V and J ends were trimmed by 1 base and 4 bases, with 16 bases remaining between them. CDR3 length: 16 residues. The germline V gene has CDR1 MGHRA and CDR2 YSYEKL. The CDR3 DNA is TGCGCCAGCAGCCAAGGACGAAGGGACATGGGCACTGAAGCTTTCTTT. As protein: CASSQGRRDMGTEAFF.

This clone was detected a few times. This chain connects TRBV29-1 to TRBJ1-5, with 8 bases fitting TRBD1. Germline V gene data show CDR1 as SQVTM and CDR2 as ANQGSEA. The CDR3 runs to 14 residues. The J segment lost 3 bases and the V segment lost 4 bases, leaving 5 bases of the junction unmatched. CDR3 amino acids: CSVAEGQVNQPQHF. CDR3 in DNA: TGCAGCGTTGCCGAGGGACAGGTCAATCAGCCCCAGCATTTT.

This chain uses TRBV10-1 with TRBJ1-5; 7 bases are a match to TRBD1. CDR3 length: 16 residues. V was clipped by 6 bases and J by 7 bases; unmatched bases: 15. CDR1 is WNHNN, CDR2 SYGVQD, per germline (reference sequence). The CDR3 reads CASRSGLQGRWQPQHF. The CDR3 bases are TGCGCCAGCAGATCGGGCCTACAGGGGCGTTGGCAGCCCCAGCATTTT.

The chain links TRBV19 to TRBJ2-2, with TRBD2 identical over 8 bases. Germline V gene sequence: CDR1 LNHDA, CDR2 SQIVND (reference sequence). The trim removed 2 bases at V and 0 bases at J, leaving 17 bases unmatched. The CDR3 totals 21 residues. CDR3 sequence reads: CASSITIWWLAGGSNTGELFF. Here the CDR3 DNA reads TGTGCCAGTAGTATAACAATATGGTGGCTAGCGGGCGGTTCGAACACCGGGGAGCTGTTTTTT.